This T cell receptor beta chain was recovered during a study of CD8 T cells in Susac syndrome. Background on the study: Treatment at blood withdrawal was none, corticosteroids, or intravenous immunoglobulin alone in Susac syndrome patients.

Looked up from germline, CDR1 is SQVTM and CDR2 is ANQGSEA. V was trimmed by 3 bases and J by 1 base, leaving 9 bases between them. The CDR3 contains 13 residues. Random hexamers served to reverse transcribe roughly 0.5 to 1 ug RNA. Coverage of TCR beta CDR3 amplification by immunoSEQ multiplex PCR extended to 54 Vbeta and 13 Jbeta. Via MiXCR, TCRdb re-called the immunoSEQ multiplex PCR reads, giving one row per CDR3 protein. This table has some 110,000 distinct CDR3 sequences, roughly 94% appearing once. The sequenced target, TCR beta, came from blood CD8+ and CD4+ T cells. The clonotype comes from a human donor with Susac syndrome. Sequencing used CD8+ T cells from PBMCs. The genes are TRBV29-1 and TRBJ1-1; tentative D call: TRBD1 (5 bases). The CDR3 DNA reads TGCAGCGTTGATGGGGGTGAGAACACTGAAGCTTTCTTT. As protein: CSVDGGENTEAFF.